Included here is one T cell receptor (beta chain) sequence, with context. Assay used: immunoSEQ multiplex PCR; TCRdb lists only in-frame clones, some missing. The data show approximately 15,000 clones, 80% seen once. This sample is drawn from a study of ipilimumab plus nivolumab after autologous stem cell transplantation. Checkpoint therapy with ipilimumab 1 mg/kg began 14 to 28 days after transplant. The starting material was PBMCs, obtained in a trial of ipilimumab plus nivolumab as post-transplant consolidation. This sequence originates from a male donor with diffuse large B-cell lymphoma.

The CDR3 sequence: CASSLTANYGYTF. DNA of the CDR3: TGTGCCAGCAGTCTGACAGCCAACTATGGCTACACCTTC. The J gene is TRBJ1-2, the V gene TRBV6-1; D is possibly TRBD1 (5 bases). Trimming stripped 5 bases from V and 2 bases from J, with 9 bases between. The CDR3 length is 13 residues. Germline V CDR1 and CDR2: MNHNS, SASEGT.